The following is a T cell receptor (beta chain) sequence with its context. Antigen unknown. Germline V CDR1 and CDR2: SGHDT, YYEEEE. This CDR3 is built from 16 residues. The germline V and J ends were trimmed by 1 base and 0 bases, with 14 bases remaining between them. TCRdb's table, derived via immunoSEQ multiplex PCR, lists solely in-frame clones and lacks some. The sample lists about 200,000 clones, approximately 82% occurring once. The donors were part of the validation cohort of roughly 130 subjects. That cohort was separate from the first cohort, which comprised under 700 subjects. This specimen belongs to a study of cytomegalovirus exposure and HLA in healthy donors. Study-wide background: The 120 or so validation repertoires were produced on the same platform as the roughly 700 repertoires of the first cohort. This was reported in a later analysis. Study conclusions and caveats: Per published reports, the classifier diagnosed cytomegalovirus status with high specificity and sensitivity. The study recorded 160 or so TCR beta chains that were cytomegalovirus-associated.

The sequence came from a woman between 18 and 29 years old in good health and CMV-seronegative. Sequenced material: PBMCs. This rearrangement joins TRBV5-6 to TRBJ2-7; D is ambiguous. This CDR3 is CASSLLQLPHSYEQYF. The CDR3 region has the DNA TGTGCCAGCAGCTTGTTGCAGTTGCCTCACTCCTACGAGCAGTACTTC.